This T cell receptor beta chain is from a study of shared clonotypes between healthy human individuals. General study points: Clonotypes not shared had lower generation probabilities than those common to all four donors.

A few counts support this clone. The antigen is undetermined. Other nucleotide sequences from this sample produce the same CDR3. CDR3 size: 12 residues. Deletions cut 2 bases from V and 1 base from J, with 5 bases between. CDR1 is GTSNPN, CDR2 SVGIG, per germline (reference sequence). In the original processing: In the immunoSEQ data, sequences were junction-only and lacked quality scores, so filtering differed. Only in-frame clones appear in the TCRdb table, and some are missing; sequencing was by immunoSEQ multiplex PCR. V and J calls and clone size are as listed in that table; D and trimming were resolved from the DNA. Counted here are around 2.1 million clones, nearly 97% occurring once; the ten biggest clones make up approximately 0.13%.

The chain is built from TRBV30 and TRBJ1-2; D unresolved. The sequenced sample was naive CD4+ T cells sorted from blood. Sample subset: CD45RA+ positively selected. This sequence was found in a man between 18 and 35 years old in good health. The CDR3 is CAWSLGNYGYTF. The CDR3 DNA is TGTGCCTGGAGTCTTGGTAACTATGGCTACACCTTC.